This T cell receptor (beta chain) emerged from a study of T and B cells in COVID-19 patients. As for the study in general: At median age roughly 31 years, recovered patients were younger than active-infection patients at roughly 71.

V was pared by 4 bases and J by 4 bases, with 8 bases of the junction left unmatched. The CDR3 has 15 residues. Per the germline V gene, CDR1 is SGHRS and CDR2 is YFSETQ. There are a few counts of this clonotype. The antigen remains undetermined. The study's findings and limits: Patients with COVID-19 reportedly showed strongly skewed T cell receptor beta variable and joining gene usage. Of approximately 2,400 TCR clusters found only in the recovered cohort, fewer than 35 had low generation probability.

TRB was amplified from roughly 250-500 ng of blood genomic DNA. TRB rearrangements were amplified by multiplex PCR with BIOMED2 TRB-A/B primers. MiXCR, run by TCRdb on the multiplex PCR reads, gives a single entry per CDR3 protein. In the table there are 7,000 to 9,500 distinct CDR3 sequences, roughly 25% of which are singletons. Sequenced material: blood. The V call is TRBV5-1, the J call TRBJ2-7, with 10 bases lining up with TRBD1. The receptor comes from a human donor with active COVID-19. CDR3 loop: CASSLAGQGRYEQYF. In DNA, the CDR3 is TGCGCCAGCAGCCTCGCGGGACAGGGGCGATACGAGCAGTACTTC.